This is a list of T cell receptor beta chains from one sample in a study of siplizumab effects on memory and regulatory T cells. This table comes from immunoSEQ multiplex PCR, and its TCRdb copy is limited to in-frame clones, with some not included. Of around 100,000 clones in the sample, over 90% are singletons; the top ten hold 12%. Sequenced: non-Treg CD4+ T cells sorted from blood. Source of these receptors: a human donor in good health. The CDR3 runs from the conserved cysteine through the conserved F or W. A D gene is named only where the DNA matches it firmly. Not every row has a clone size; where given, it reads once, few, many or a size class.

clone_size j_call d_call v_call cdr3_aa cdr3_nt
once TRBJ1-5 NA TRBV5-8 CASSYGQLRAQPQHF TGTGCCAGCAGCTACGGACAGCTCAGAGCCCAGCCCCAGCATTTT
once TRBJ2-7 TRBD2 TRBV27 CASSFSGGRAEEQYF TGTGCCAGCAGTTTTTCCGGCGGGAGGGCAGAGGAGCAGTACTTC
NA TRBJ2-3 NA TRBV11-3 CASNLGSRADTQYF TGTGCCAGCAACTTGGGGAGCCGGGCAGATACGCAGTATTTT
NA TRBJ2-4 TRBD2 TRBV7-6 CASSSGLANIQYF TGTGCCAGCAGCTCGGGACTAGCCAACATTCAGTACTTC
NA TRBJ2-7 NA TRBV6-6 CASSYSRRNEQYF TGTGCCAGCAGTTACTCGCGGAGGAACGAGCAGTACTTC
NA TRBJ1-1 NA TRBV11-1 CASSLDSEAFF TGTGCCAGCAGCTTAGATAGCGAAGCTTTCTTT
NA TRBJ1-1 TRBD1 TRBV19 CASSGRQGSTEAFF TGTGCCAGTAGTGGACGACAGGGGAGCACTGAAGCTTTCTTT
NA TRBJ1-1 TRBD1 TRBV19 CASSPQGKVNTEAFF TGTGCCAGTAGCCCACAGGGGAAGGTGAACACTGAAGCTTTCTTT
NA TRBJ2-7 NA TRBV19 CASSIGRTSYEQYF TGTGCCAGTAGTATTGGGAGGACCTCCTACGAGCAGTACTTC
NA TRBJ2-3 TRBD2 TRBV27 CASSPGTSTTDTQYF TGTGCCAGCAGCCCTGGGACTAGCACCACAGATACGCAGTATTTT
once TRBJ2-1 TRBD2 TRBV4-1 CASSRTPGLPYNEQFF TGCGCCAGCAGTCGAACTCCGGGACTACCATACAATGAGCAGTTCTTC
NA TRBJ2-7 NA TRBV25-1 CASSDPPGVNEQYF TGTGCCAGCAGTGATCCGCCGGGAGTTAACGAGCAGTACTTC
NA TRBJ2-7 NA TRBV27 CASSLFGRRGEQYF TGTGCCAGCAGTTTATTCGGGAGACGCGGGGAGCAGTACTTC
NA TRBJ1-2 NA TRBV27 CASSLSGGVGYTF TGTGCCAGCAGTTTATCCGGGGGCGTCGGCTACACCTTC
NA TRBJ2-2 NA TRBV21-1 CATYSRTGTSDVPGELFF TGTGCCACCTATTCAAGAACCGGGACTAGCGACGTACCTGGGGAGCTGTTTTTT
NA TRBJ1-1 NA TRBV5-4 CASSLASGPEAFF TGTGCCAGCAGCTTGGCCTCAGGCCCTGAAGCTTTCTTT
NA TRBJ1-1 NA TRBV21-1 CAGFRDRGLPNTEAFF TGTGCCGGTTTCCGGGACAGGGGGCTTCCGAACACTGAAGCTTTCTTT
NA TRBJ2-1 NA TRBV4-2 CASSQDAAEYNEQFF TGTGCCAGCAGCCAAGATGCCGCGGAGTACAATGAGCAGTTCTTC
NA TRBJ2-5 NA TRBV2 CASSRNREETQYF TGTGCCAGCAGTCGAAACAGGGAAGAGACCCAGTACTTC
NA TRBJ2-2 TRBD1 TRBV7-9 CASSRDRVGTGELFF TGTGCCAGCAGCCGGGACAGGGTGGGCACCGGGGAGCTGTTTTTT
NA TRBJ2-1 TRBD2 TRBV7-6 CASSLVTSGSSYNEQFF TGTGCCAGCAGCTTAGTTACTAGCGGGAGCTCCTACAATGAGCAGTTCTTC
NA TRBJ2-2 TRBD2 TRBV4-1 CASSQGKRLAGVPGELFF TGCGCCAGCAGCCAAGGCAAAAGACTAGCTGGGGTCCCCGGGGAGCTGTTTTTT
NA TRBJ2-5 TRBD1 TRBV6-7 CASSYRPTGGRVDQYF TGTGCCAGCAGTTACCGACCGACAGGGGGTCGAGTGGACCAGTACTTC
NA TRBJ2-4 TRBD1 TRBV5-1 CASSPRTGGNIQYF TGCGCCAGCAGCCCCCGGACAGGGGGGAACATTCAGTACTTC
NA TRBJ2-5 NA TRBV5-1 CASSLANQETQYF TGCGCCAGCAGTCTGGCGAACCAAGAGACCCAGTACTTC
NA TRBJ1-5 TRBD1 TRBV5-1 CASSSGDRGDQPQHF TGCGCCAGCAGCTCGGGAGACAGGGGAGATCAGCCCCAGCATTTT
once TRBJ2-7 TRBD1 TRBV25-1 CASSESGTAYEQYF TGTGCCAGCAGTGAATCTGGGACAGCCTACGAGCAGTACTTC
NA TRBJ2-7 TRBD2 TRBV7-2 CASSLLREYEQYF TGTGCCAGCAGCTTACTGCGGGAGTACGAGCAGTACTTC
NA TRBJ1-5 NA TRBV29-1 CSVSQGFGEVGGQPQHF TGCAGCGTCTCCCAGGGGTTCGGTGAAGTTGGGGGACAGCCCCAGCATTTT
NA TRBJ2-1 NA TRBV7-3 CASSPSWSPNYNEQFF TGTGCCAGCAGCCCCTCCTGGAGTCCCAACTACAATGAGCAGTTCTTC
NA TRBJ2-6 NA TRBV10-3 CAISEPQGHNSGANVLTF TGTGCCATCAGTGAGCCCCAGGGACACAACTCTGGGGCCAACGTCCTGACTTTC